A selection of T cell receptor beta chains follows, all from one sample in a study of cytomegalovirus exposure and HLA in healthy donors. TCRdb's table, derived via immunoSEQ multiplex PCR, lists solely in-frame clones and lacks some. The sample includes about 65,000 clones, 90% to 95% of them seen just once. The source material was PBMCs. The receptor set was obtained from a woman aged 18-29 years in good health and CMV-seronegative. The CDR3 runs from the conserved cysteine through the conserved F or W. D genes are given only for firm matches. The listing skips clone size in some rows; elsewhere it reads once, few, many or a size class.

J,V,size,D,DNA,CDR3
TRBJ2-7,TRBV11-2,.,TRBD1,TGTGCCAGCAGCCAGAGGGGGCAGGGGGCAGGCGAGCAGTACTTC,CASSQRGQGAGEQYF
TRBJ2-7,TRBV7-2,.,TRBD1,TGTGCCAGCAGCTTAACAGGGGGTAGCTCCTACGAGCAGTACTTC,CASSLTGGSSYEQYF
TRBJ1-3,TRBV7-2,.,.,TGTGCCAGCAGTCCCGGGGGCTCTGGAAACACCATATATTTT,CASSPGGSGNTIYF
TRBJ1-1,TRBV28,.,.,TGTGCCAGCAGTAACACCCCTGGCCAGGTCACTGAAGCTTTCTTT,CASSNTPGQVTEAFF
TRBJ1-6,TRBV4-1,few,.,TGCGCCAGCAGCCAAGATGGGGGCATCAATTCACCCCTCCACTTT,CASSQDGGINSPLHF
TRBJ2-6,TRBV5-5,.,.,TGTGCCAGCAGCTTGGGATTAGTGCGGCCTGGGGCCAACGTCCTGACTTTC,CASSLGLVRPGANVLTF
TRBJ1-1,TRBV25-1,.,.,TGTGCCAGCAAAGGGGAACTGAACACTGAAGCTTTCTTT,CASKGELNTEAFF
TRBJ2-1,TRBV7-2,.,TRBD2,TGTGCCAGCAGCTTACTAGCGGGAGAGCAGTTCTTC,CASSLLAGEQFF
TRBJ2-2,TRBV10-3,once,.,TGTGCCATCAGTGAGTCGACGGGGAGCACCGGGGAGCTGTTTTTT,CAISESTGSTGELFF
TRBJ2-5,TRBV4-1,.,TRBD1,TGCGCCAGCAGCCAAACAGGGGGGGAGACCCAGTACTTC,CASSQTGGETQYF
TRBJ2-7,TRBV4-1,.,TRBD2,TGCGCCAGCAGCCATACTAGCGGGGGGCGCTACGAGCAGTACTTC,CASSHTSGGRYEQYF
TRBJ1-1,TRBV27,.,TRBD1,TGTGCCAGCAGTAGAACGGGACAGAGTTCTGAAGCTTTCTTT,CASSRTGQSSEAFF
TRBJ2-2,TRBV4-2,.,TRBD2,TGTGCCAGCAGCCAAGAAGTAGCGGGGGCGGGGAACACCGGGGAGCTGTTTTTT,CASSQEVAGAGNTGELFF
TRBJ2-5,TRBV19,.,.,TGTGCCAGTAGCAAAACCGTGGACAGCCCAAGGGAGGGGTACTTC,CASSKTVDSPREGYF
TRBJ1-1,TRBV28,.,TRBD1,TGTGCCAGCAGTTTATACCAACTGCGGACAGGGGCAGTGAACACTGAAGCTTTCTTT,CASSLYQLRTGAVNTEAFF